These T cell receptor beta chains were read from a single sample in a study of blood T cell repertoires in COVID-19. The table came from immunoSEQ multiplex PCR; TCRdb's copy has only in-frame clones and leaves some out. This sample has 90,000 to 100,000 clones, with roughly 80% found just once. Sample: peripheral blood. These receptors were collected from a woman older than 75 with acute or convalescent COVID-19. The CDR3 runs from the conserved cysteine through the conserved F or W.

j_call,v_call,cdr3_aa
TRBJ2-1,TRBV19,CASSIRPGGNEQFF
TRBJ1-6,TRBV19,CASSKITESETLHF
TRBJ2-3,TRBV27,CASSSRLSSTDTQYF
TRBJ1-6,TRBV6-2/TRBV6-3,CASSRGEYNSPLHF
TRBJ2-1,TRBV4-2,CASSQEGGTSLHEQFF
TRBJ2-1,TRBV3-1/TRBV3-2,CASSRSGGSYNEQFF
TRBJ2-5,TRBV6-5,CASSRERKETQYF
TRBJ1-5,TRBV28,CASSDGQGSQPQHF
TRBJ1-5,TRBV28,CASSWGVQPQHF
TRBJ1-6,TRBV9,CASSDGKVGGAWNSPLHF
TRBJ1-5,TRBV6-5,CASRDSGQPQHF